The 16 T cell receptor beta chains below all came from one sample that was sequenced in a study of blood T cell repertoires in COVID-19. This table comes from immunoSEQ multiplex PCR, and its TCRdb copy is limited to in-frame clones, with some not included. This table has under 150,000 clones, 65% to 85% appearing once. Sequenced sample: peripheral blood. Receptor source: a woman in her 50s with acute or convalescent COVID-19.

V gene TRBV14 combines with J gene TRBJ2-1; a weak D match, TRBD1 (5 bases). The CDR3 contains 14 residues. Germline CDR1 is SGHDN and CDR2 is FVKESK. V lost 4 bases, J lost 1 base, and 8 bases lay in between. The CDR3 coding sequence is TGTGCCAGCAGCCTACAGGATTCCTACAATGAGCAGTTCTTC. Translated, it gives CASSLQDSYNEQFF.

The V gene is TRBV5-1, the J gene TRBJ1-4, with no clear D. The CDR3 length is 16 residues. CDR1 is SGHRS, CDR2 YFSETQ, per germline. The V gene lost 3 bases and the J gene lost 0 bases, with 12 bases spanning the gap. The CDR3 sequence: CASSSGRSATNEKLFF. The CDR3 bases are TGCGCCAGCAGCTCGGGTCGGAGTGCAACTAATGAAAAACTGTTTTTT.

V and J are TRBV18 and TRBJ2-5; no clear D gene. Trimming removed 0 bases from V and 1 base from J, with 6 bases in between. CDR1 is KGHSH, CDR2 LQKENI, per germline. The CDR3 is 14 residues long. The CDR3 DNA follows: TGTGCCAGCTCACCACCGGCGGCCCAAGAGACCCAGTACTTC. This gives the protein CASSPPAAQETQYF.

This chain uses TRBV14 with TRBJ2-7; 12 bases map to TRBD2. With 2 bases clipped from V and 4 bases from J, the junction kept 6 bases outside the gene matches. The CDR3 has 16 residues. CDR1 is SGHDN and CDR2 is FVKESK in the germline V gene. The CDR3, as DNA: TGTGCCAGCAGCCAATTGACTAGCGGGGGTGTATACGAGCAGTACTTC. Protein: CASSQLTSGGVYEQYF.

This rearrangement joins TRBV6-6 to TRBJ1-1; weak D call: TRBD1 (6 bases). CDR3 length: 16 amino acids. Trimming cost V 2 bases and J 3 bases, with 16 bases left between them. CDR1 is MNHNY and CDR2 is SVGAGI in the germline V gene (reference sequence). The CDR3 here is CASSYPDGGRDTEAFF. DNA of the CDR3: TGTGCCAGCAGTTACCCGGACGGGGGGCGGGACACTGAAGCTTTCTTT.

The chain couples TRBV19 to TRBJ1-2; D might be TRBD1 (5 bases). Germline V gives CDR1 LNHDA, CDR2 SQIVND (reference sequence). The CDR3 spans 15 residues. Trimming left V 3 bases short and J 8 bases short, with 19 bases between. The DNA for the CDR3 is TGTGCCAGTAGTATCTTCTGGGGCGACTTTGGGGGCTACACCTTC. As protein: CASSIFWGDFGGYTF.

The V call is TRBV24-1, the J call TRBJ1-2, with D uncertain. V dropped 4 bases and J dropped 7 bases, with 9 bases sitting between them. CDR1 KGHDR and CDR2 SFDVKD come from the germline V gene. This CDR3 comprises 12 residues. CDR3 DNA: TGTGCCACCAGTGACCCCTTTCTTGGCTACACCTTC. Its protein product is CATSDPFLGYTF.

This clone was counted ten times or more. V usage is TRBV19 and J usage is TRBJ1-5; D gene uncertain. The germline V and J ends were trimmed by 4 bases and 4 bases, with 14 bases remaining between them. From germline, CDR1 is LNHDA and CDR2 SQIVND (reference sequence). This CDR3 has 15 amino acids. The CDR3 sequence: CASSRKARRNQPQHF. The CDR3 coding sequence is TGTGCCAGTAGTAGGAAAGCGAGAAGAAATCAGCCCCAGCATTTT.

The V gene is TRBV29-1, the J gene TRBJ2-1; 7 bases line up with TRBD2. The CDR3 runs to 14 residues. With 3 bases clipped from V and 0 bases from J, the junction kept 2 bases outside the gene matches. In germline, CDR1 is SQVTM, CDR2 ANQGSEA. CDR3 in DNA: TGCAGCGTTGAGGGGGACTACTCCTACAATGAGCAGTTCTTC. This gives the protein CSVEGDYSYNEQFF.

This chain joins TRBV7-2 and TRBJ1-5; TRBD1 aligns across 7 bases. Germline CDR1 reads SGHTA; CDR2 reads FQGNSA. The V gene end was trimmed by 1 base and the J gene end by 5 bases; junction bases not matched to a gene: 8. CDR3 size: 16 residues. CDR3 loop: CASSLGGGQTDQPQHF. CDR3 DNA: TGTGCCAGCAGCTTAGGAGGGGGACAGACAGATCAGCCCCAGCATTTT.

The gene calls are TRBV6-2 or TRBV6-3 and TRBJ1-1; 11 positions match TRBD1. The V segment lost 6 bases and the J segment 1 base; nucleotides outside the gene matches: 10. The germline V gene has CDR1 MNHEY and CDR2 SVGEGT. This CDR3 spans 17 amino acids. The CDR3 loop reads CASSPWDRGETNTEAFF. CDR3 bases: TGTGCCAGCAGCCCTTGGGACAGGGGGGAAACGAACACTGAAGCTTTCTTT.

This chain uses TRBV21-1 with TRBJ2-2; TRBD1, the table's D call, lacks a check against the DNA. TRBV21-1 is labeled a pseudogene. CDR3 length equals 14 residues. The CDR3 sequence is CASCTGANTGELFF. CDR3 coding DNA: TGTGCCAGCTGTACAGGGGCGAACACCGGGGAGCTGTTTTTT.

The chain recombines TRBV2 with TRBJ2-2, with 10 bases matching TRBD1. V lost 6 bases, J lost 5 bases, and 6 bases stayed unmatched. CDR3 length equals 15 residues. The V gene's germline CDR1 is SNHLY and CDR2 FYNNEI. CDR3 sequence reads: CASSGDRGQTGELFF. The CDR3 DNA follows: TGTGCCAGCAGCGGGGACAGGGGCCAGACCGGGGAGCTGTTTTTT.

The chain is built from TRBV19 and TRBJ1-1; 8 bases line up with TRBD1. Germline CDR1 and CDR2: LNHDA and SQIVND (reference sequence). The CDR3 runs 13 residues. Germline trimming cut 7 bases from V and 0 bases from J; bases unmatched to any gene: 1. The CDR3 DNA reads as TGTGCCAGTATGGGACAGGTGAACACTGAAGCTTTCTTT. Residues: CASMGQVNTEAFF.

This clone was counted only a few times. This chain uses TRBV5-1 with TRBJ1-6, with a weak D call TRBD1 (6 bases). V lost 0 bases and J 10 bases, leaving 17 bases between the germline ends. The CDR3 extends over 16 amino acids. Germline CDR1 and CDR2: SGHRS and YFSETQ. CDR3 loop: CASSLEGQPQGSPLHF. The CDR3 DNA follows: TGCGCCAGCAGCTTGGAGGGACAACCTCAGGGGTCACCCCTCCACTTT.

The chain recombines TRBV18 with TRBJ1-1; possible D gene TRBD1, 6 bases. The ends were cut back, 6 bases at V and 4 bases at J, with 15 bases in the middle. This CDR3 comprises 14 residues. Per germline, CDR1 KGHSH and CDR2 LQKENI. Here the CDR3 reads CASSRQESRTEAFF. In DNA, the CDR3 is TGTGCCAGCTCCCGACAGGAGTCGCGCACTGAAGCTTTCTTT.